This TCR beta chain originates from a study of T-cell memory formation after mild COVID-19. Each CDR3 protein gets one entry after TCRdb re-called the 5' RACE reads with MiXCR. Among approximately 250,000 distinct CDR3 sequences listed, over 15% were seen once. The V and J ends lost 4 bases and 3 bases, in that order; junction bases with no gene match: 7. The germline CDR1 and CDR2 sequences are SGDLS and YYNGEE. This CDR3 has 15 amino acids. This clonotype was counted between two and nine times. The rearrangement links TRBV9 to TRBJ2-3; 8 nucleotides agree with TRBD1. The specimen sequenced was PBMCs or a T cell subset sorted from them (not recorded which). The clonotype was recovered from a young man who had mild COVID-19 (a few samples of this study predate the infection). Cell type and time point are not known. The CDR3 bases are TGTGCCAGCAGCCCCCACCGGACAGGGACAGATACGCAGTATTTT. It codes for CASSPHRTGTDTQYF.